Included here is one T cell receptor beta chain sequence, with context. This sample was taken from a study of shared T cell receptors in the human thymus. Generated by immunoSEQ multiplex PCR, the TCRdb table keeps only in-frame clones and is missing some. The sample shows 640,000 or so clones, more than 75% of them seen only once. These data also formed part of another study, on human thymus T cells.

What was sequenced was thymocytes. The clonotype comes from a boy under two years old with a congenital heart defect.

CDR3: CASSLRTGASYGYTF. CDR3 nucleotides: TGTGCCAGCAGCTTACGGACAGGGGCTTCTTATGGCTACACCTTC. V gene TRBV5-6 combines with J gene TRBJ1-2; 9 bases match TRBD1. Germline V gene data show CDR1 as SGHDT and CDR2 as YYEEEE. The ends lost 2 bases at V and 5 bases at J; junction bases unmatched: 7. The CDR3 is made up of 15 amino acids.